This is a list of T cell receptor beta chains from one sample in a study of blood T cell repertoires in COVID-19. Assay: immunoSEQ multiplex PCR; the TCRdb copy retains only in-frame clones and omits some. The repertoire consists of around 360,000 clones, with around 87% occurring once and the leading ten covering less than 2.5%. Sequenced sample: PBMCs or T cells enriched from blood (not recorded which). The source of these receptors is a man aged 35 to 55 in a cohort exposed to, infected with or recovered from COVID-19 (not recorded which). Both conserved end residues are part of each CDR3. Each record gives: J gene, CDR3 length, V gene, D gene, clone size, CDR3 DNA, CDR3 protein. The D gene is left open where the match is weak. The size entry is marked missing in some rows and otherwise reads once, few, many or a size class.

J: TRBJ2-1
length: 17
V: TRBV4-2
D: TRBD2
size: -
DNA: TGTGCCAGCAGCCAAGATTTTATAACTAGCGGGAGGGATGAGCAGTTCTTC
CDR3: CASSQDFITSGRDEQFF

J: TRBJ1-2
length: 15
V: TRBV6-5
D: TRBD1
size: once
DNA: TGTGCCAGCAGTTACTCGACAGGGGGCGGCTATGGCTACACCTTC
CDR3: CASSYSTGGGYGYTF

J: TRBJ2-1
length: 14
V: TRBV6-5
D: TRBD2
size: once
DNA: TGTGCCAGCAGTCCCGGCGGGAGACGGAATGAGCAGTTCTTC
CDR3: CASSPGGRRNEQFF

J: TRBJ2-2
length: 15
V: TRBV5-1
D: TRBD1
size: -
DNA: TGCGCCAGCAGACCGACAGGGGTGGGCACCGGGGAGCTGTTTTTT
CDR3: CASRPTGVGTGELFF

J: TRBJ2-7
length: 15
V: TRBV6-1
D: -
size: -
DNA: TGTGCCAGCAGTGAACGCCCGACGGAGTCCTACGAGCAGTACTTC
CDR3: CASSERPTESYEQYF

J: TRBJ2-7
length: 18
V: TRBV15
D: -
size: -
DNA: TGTGCCACCAGCAGAGGTGCGGCAAGGTCCTCGAGCAACTACGAGCAGTACTTC
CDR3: CATSRGAARSSSNYEQYF

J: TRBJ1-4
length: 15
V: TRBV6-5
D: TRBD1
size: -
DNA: TGTGCCAGCAGTACACGGGACAGGGCTAATGAAAAACTGTTTTTT
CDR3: CASSTRDRANEKLFF

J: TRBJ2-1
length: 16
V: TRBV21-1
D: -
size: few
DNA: TGTGCCAGCAGCTTGGACGACAGGTTCGGAGACAATGAGCAGTTCTTC
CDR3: CASSLDDRFGDNEQFF

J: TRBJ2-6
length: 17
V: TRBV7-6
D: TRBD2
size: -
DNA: TGTGCCAGCAGCTTAGTAGCGGGGCCCTCTGGGGCCAACGTCCTGACTTTC
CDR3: CASSLVAGPSGANVLTF

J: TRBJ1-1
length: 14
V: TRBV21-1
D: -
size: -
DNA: TGTGCCAGCAGCAATCACAGGGTGAACACTGAAGCTTTCTTT
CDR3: CASSNHRVNTEAFF

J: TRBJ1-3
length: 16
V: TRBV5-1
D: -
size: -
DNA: TGCGCCAGCAGCCCCGAGATCCATAACTCTGGAAACACCATATATTTT
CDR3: CASSPEIHNSGNTIYF